This passage covers 18 T cell receptor beta chains from one sample sequenced in a study of T cells in Graves' hyperthyroidism and ophthalmopathy. The TCR beta CDR3 regions underwent amplification using RNA transcripts as the source. Primed by the HTBI set, a first-round RT-PCR was run on the TCR CDR3. Each CDR3 protein gets one entry after TCRdb re-called the multiplex PCR reads with MiXCR. In the table there are hundreds of thousands of distinct CDR3 sequences, 16% of which are singletons. Material for sequencing was blood. Source of these receptors: a woman younger than 35 with Graves' hyperthyroidism.

This clonotype was picked up many times. The genes are TRBV29-1 and TRBJ2-1, with a weak D call TRBD2 (6 bases). Germline CDR1 is SQVTM and CDR2 is ANQGSEA. This CDR3 is 14 amino acids long. Trimming shortened V by 6 bases and J by 2 bases, and 14 bases separated the two germline ends. This CDR3 reads CSVPSVAAYNEQFF. The DNA of the CDR3 is TGCAGCGTCCCGTCGGTAGCGGCCTACAATGAGCAGTTCTTC.

In its sample, this clonotype was seen many times. J is TRBJ1-2 and V is TRBV6-1; D remains ambiguous. The CDR3 runs to 12 residues. Trimming took 5 bases from V and 4 from J, leaving 8 bases between them. Germline assignment: CDR1 MNHNS and CDR2 SASEGT. CDR3 nucleotides: TGTGCCAGCAGTCCCGGAGTCTATGGCTACACCTTC. Translated: CASSPGVYGYTF.

The chain uses TRBV30 and TRBJ2-1, with 13 positions matching TRBD2. Germline trimming cut 1 base from V and 7 bases from J; bases unmatched to any gene: 13. Looked up from germline, CDR1 is GTSNPN and CDR2 is SVGIG (reference sequence). The CDR3 is made up of 18 amino acids. The CDR3 region has the DNA TGTGCCTGGAGTGGACTAGCGGGAGGCCTCTTGATTAGTAATGAGCAGTTCTTC. Its translation is CAWSGLAGGLLISNEQFF.

A few counts support this clonotype. The chain links TRBV19 to TRBJ2-3; D remains unclear. The CDR3 has 15 residues. The V and J ends lost 3 bases and 1 base respectively, with 11 bases between them. CDR1 is LNHDA and CDR2 is SQIVND in the germline V gene (reference sequence). CDR3 residues: CASSIGRWGTDTQYF. CDR3 nucleotides: TGTGCCAGTAGTATCGGTCGATGGGGCACAGATACGCAGTATTTT. Complete variable domain (other parts from reference TRBV19 and TRBJ2-3): DGGITQSPKYLFRKEGQNVTLSCEQNLNHDAMYWYRQDPGQGLRLIYYSQIVNDFQKGDIAEGYSVSREKKESFPLTVTSAQKNPTAFYLCASSIGRWGTDTQYFGPGTRLTVL.

The V gene is TRBV6-2 or TRBV6-3, the J gene TRBJ2-5, with no clear D. This CDR3 is built from 14 residues. Germline V lookup: CDR1 MNHEY, CDR2 SVGEGT. V was clipped by 5 bases and J by 5 bases, with 15 bases between them. CDR3 region: CASSRTPPGETQYF. CDR3 nucleotide sequence: TGTGCCAGCAGTCGTACACCGCCTGGCGAGACCCAGTACTTC.

This clonotype appeared a few times. The V call is TRBV11-2, the J call TRBJ2-1; TRBD2 matches 8 bases. Germline lookup yields CDR1 SGHAT and CDR2 FQNNGV. CDR3 length: 13 residues. Trimming at V came to 0 bases and at J to 9 bases, leaving 1 base not matched to a gene. The CDR3 sequence is CASSLDSGIEQFF. The DNA of the CDR3 is TGTGCCAGCAGCTTAGATAGCGGGATTGAGCAGTTCTTC.

This clonotype was seen many times. This sequence joins TRBV7-2 and TRBJ2-5; TRBD1 or TRBD2 may be the D gene (5 bases each). The CDR3 is made up of 13 amino acids. Germline CDR1 is SGHTA and CDR2 is FQGNSA. Trimming took 6 bases from V and 5 from J, leaving 13 bases between them. CDR3 residues: CASSSSGDETQYF. CDR3 coding DNA: TGTGCCAGCAGTTCTTCTGGGGACGAGACCCAGTACTTC.

This chain connects TRBV14 to TRBJ1-1; D not certain. Germline CDR1 reads SGHDN; CDR2 reads FVKESK. The length of the CDR3 is 15 residues. The V end was cut by 0 bases, the J end by 1 base, with 9 bases between. Here the CDR3 DNA reads TGTGCCAGCAGCCAAGAAGGGCGCGGGAACACTGAAGCTTTCTTT. Amino acids: CASSQEGRGNTEAFF.

The sample holds many counts of this clonotype. V usage is TRBV6-1 and J usage is TRBJ2-1, with TRBD2 matching over 12 bases. CDR3 length equals 14 residues. V was pared by 6 bases and J by 8 bases, with 5 bases of the junction left unmatched. Looked up from germline, CDR1 is MNHNS and CDR2 is SASEGT. This chain's CDR3 is CASSGLAGRYEQFF. DNA of the CDR3: TGTGCCAGCAGCGGACTAGCGGGAAGATATGAGCAGTTCTTC.

This clonotype was picked up a small number of times. The chain uses TRBV6-1 and TRBJ1-2; D uncertain. This CDR3 region has 14 residues. Germline V gene data show CDR1 as MNHNS and CDR2 as SASEGT. V dropped 7 bases and J dropped 3 bases, with 15 bases sitting between them. As DNA, the CDR3 is TGTGCCAGCAAATTACCGGGAGATTACTATGGCTACACCTTC. It encodes CASKLPGDYYGYTF.

This clonotype has a count of ten or more. This sequence joins TRBV7-2 and TRBJ2-4; 7 nucleotides match TRBD1. The CDR3 consists of 12 residues. The germline V gene encodes CDR1 SGHTA and CDR2 FQGNSA. Trimming took 5 bases from V and 7 from J; bases not matched to a gene: 2. CDR3 sequence (DNA): TGTGCCAGCAGCCTCAGGGGGAACATTCAGTACTTC. Amino acids: CASSLRGNIQYF.

This clonotype has ten or more counts. The gene calls are TRBV12-3 or TRBV12-4 and TRBJ2-2; D perhaps matches TRBD1 (6 bases). The CDR3 totals 15 residues. V shed 8 bases and J shed 0 bases, with 13 bases lying between them. DNA of the CDR3: TGTGCCAGCGACACACAGGGATCGAACACCGGGGAGCTGTTTTTT. Translating gives CASDTQGSNTGELFF.

This clonotype showed up many times. This chain uses TRBV4-3 with TRBJ2-7, with D perhaps TRBD2 (5 bases). This CDR3 has 15 residues. Trimming removed 1 base from V and 1 base from J, with 11 bases in between. Germline-derived CDR1 and CDR2 are LGHNA and YSLEER. The CDR3 protein is CASSQGFGVSYEQYF. The DNA of the CDR3 is TGCGCCAGCAGCCAAGGGTTCGGGGTTTCCTACGAGCAGTACTTC.

This chain links TRBV3-1 with TRBJ2-1; 12 bases agree with TRBD2. The germline V gene has CDR1 LGHDT and CDR2 YNNKEL (reference sequence). Losses at the gene ends were 2 bases for V and 8 bases for J; bases not matched to a gene: 13. CDR3 length: 18 residues. CDR3 DNA sequence: TGTGCCAGCAGCCAACCCCGGACTAGCGGGGAACCATTGGATGAGCAGTTCTTC. Protein sequence: CASSQPRTSGEPLDEQFF.

This clonotype was picked up many times. V usage is TRBV2 and J usage is TRBJ2-1; 8 nucleotides line up with TRBD1. Germline V CDR1 and CDR2: SNHLY, FYNNEI. The ends lost 6 bases at V and 4 bases at J; junction bases unmatched: 8. The CDR3 runs 15 residues. CDR3 residues: CASRGGQGTYNEQFF. As DNA, the CDR3 is TGTGCCAGCAGGGGAGGACAGGGTACTTACAATGAGCAGTTCTTC.

The chain combines TRBV7-2 with TRBJ1-2; D gene unclear. This CDR3 has 14 residues. Trimming stripped 1 base from V and 5 bases from J, with 11 bases between. CDR1 and CDR2 from the germline V gene are SGHTA and FQGNSA. The CDR3 loop reads CASSLEAEGYGYTF. In nucleotides, the CDR3 is TGTGCCAGCAGCTTAGAGGCAGAGGGATATGGCTACACCTTC. Drawing the rest from reference TRBV7-2 and TRBJ1-2, the complete variable domain is GAGVSQSPSNKVTEKGKDVELRCDPISGHTALYWYRQSLGQGLEFLIYFQGNSAPDKSGLPSDRFSAERTGGSVSTLTIQRTQQEDSAVYLCASSLEAEGYGYTFGSGTRLTVV.

This clonotype was detected ten times or more. The chain carries TRBV7-3 and TRBJ2-5, with a possible D match to TRBD2 (5 bases). In germline, CDR1 is SGHTA, CDR2 FQGTGA. Trimming shortened V by 6 bases and J by 3 bases, and 11 bases separated the two germline ends. CDR3 length: 13 amino acids. Here the CDR3 reads CASSLSREETQYF. In nucleotides, the CDR3 is TGTGCCAGCAGTTTATCGAGGGAAGAGACCCAGTACTTC.

Many counts were recorded for this clonotype. The chain is built from TRBV5-1 and TRBJ2-3; 7 bases line up with TRBD2. Germline values: CDR1 SGHRS, CDR2 YFSETQ. CDR3 length equals 14 residues. The junction had 0 bases not matched to a gene; V was cut back by 2 bases and J by 0 bases. CDR3 DNA sequence: TGCGCCAGCAGCTTCGGGAGGAGCACAGATACGCAGTATTTT. Translating gives CASSFGRSTDTQYF. The full variable domain, with the rest looked up from reference TRBV5-1 and TRBJ2-3, is KAGVTQTPRYLIKTRGQQVTLSCSPISGHRSVSWYQQTPGQGLQFLFEYFSETQRNKGNFPGRFSGRQFSNSRSEMNVSTLELGDSALYLCASSFGRSTDTQYFGPGTRLTVL.